This T cell receptor beta chain was obtained from a study of T-cell reconstitution after alpha-beta-depleted transplantation in children. The TCRbeta library was prepared with unique molecular identifiers. TCRdb fed the PCR reads into MiXCR, producing one record per CDR3 protein. This sample has over 200,000 distinct CDR3 sequences, with 8% to 9.5% found just once. From germline, CDR1 is SGHTA and CDR2 FQGNSA. V trimming: 5 bases; J trimming: 0 bases; junction bases outside the gene matches: 6. CDR3 length: 15 residues. The sequencing here drew on PBMCs from the stem cell graft donor, taken from the stem cell graft. V and J are TRBV7-2 and TRBJ2-7; 8 bases align to TRBD2. The sequence was obtained from a human donor who donated a stem cell graft to a child with acute lymphoblastic leukemia. DNA for the CDR3: TGTGCCAGCAGCGCAGGCGGGGGGAGCTCCTACGAGCAGTACTTC. Translating it yields CASSAGGGSSYEQYF.